This TCR beta chain is drawn from a study of regulatory T cells in long-lasting Graves disease (dated by TCRdb to 2020 to 2023). With regard to the full study: Patients with newly diagnosed Graves' disease had been on antithyroid drugs for under 3 months. A total of around 35 samples were covered by TCR sequencing, comprising some 13 persistent and 20 newly diagnosed Graves' disease patients. Peripheral blood TCR sequencing and RNA sequencing compared persistent Graves' disease patients with newly diagnosed Graves' disease patients. The study was registered as a clinical trial and conducted in China. Here is what the overall study found, with its caveats: Persistent disease showed preferential use of TRBV28, TRBJ1-2 and TRBJ2-5, whereas newly diagnosed disease favored TRBV20-1 and TRBJ2-1. Compared with newly diagnosed patients, persistent Graves' disease patients had lower TCR Shannon entropy and fewer highly expanded clones, which suggests clonal expansion. The authors acknowledged the small sample size as a limitation that may reduce accuracy. Persistent patients shared more public clonotypes among themselves (roughly 2,700) than newly diagnosed patients did (more than 950). Because the primary lesion, thyroid tissue, could not be accessed, the study looked at peripheral blood alone. Only the TCR beta chain was sequenced and analyzed.

This clonotype was recorded many times. Which antigen it targets is not known. No much larger clonotype is one base removed from it; base qualities were not supplied. The V and J ends are trimmed by 3 bases and 8 bases, leaving 9 bases between them. For CDR1 and CDR2, the germline V gene (reference sequence) lists LGHDT and YNNKEL. The CDR3 holds 12 amino acids from the cysteine to the phenylalanine. The sequence is cut down to CDR3 DNA, 36 bases in frame from base 1. Preparation of the library involved multiplex PCR. The instrument given in TCRdb is Illumina HiSeq 4000. CDR3 regions were amplified by Arm-PCR with iRepertoire HTBI primers to construct TCR beta libraries. Gel purification was performed on PCR products prior to sequencing. As for how the authors treated the data: A total of fewer than 70 TRBV and some 13 TRBJ segments were identified across samples and were used for gene usage analysis of CDR3 amino acid clonotypes. COPE and FqMerger were used to merge the filtered high-quality paired reads into contigs. BLAST was used to align contigs to the IMGT TRBV, TRBD and TRBJ reference genes, and CDR3 was defined following IMGT. Any clonotype with a frequency above 0.1% was counted as a highly expanded clone. Repertoire diversity was measured by Shannon entropy, and V-J evenness by the Gini coefficient. A clonotype was considered public if more than one individual shared it. TCRdb redid the processing of the public reads, applying fastp at Q25 and MiXCR, and retained in-frame beta chains. Each record represents a unique CDR3 protein, reported with the most common genes and DNA among its rows. The V and J calls and clone size come from TCRdb's table, not from the authors' own analysis. Within this sample are about 320,000 distinct CDR3 sequences, with about a sixth of them counted one time only. Together, the top ten hold around 37% of the sample.

The sample's time point label, decoded: newly diagnosed GD, antithyroid drugs for less than 3 months. For both TCR sequencing and RNA sequencing, RNA was extracted from PBMCs in TRIzol. The diagnosis of Graves' disease was made according to American Thyroid Association guidelines. Recruitment of patients was carried out at an endocrinology department in Xi'an, China. From each patient, about 9.7 milliliters of peripheral blood was collected into an EDTA anticoagulant tube. Ficoll Paque Plus density gradient separation was used to isolate PBMCs, and no additional T cell sorting was done. An Agilent 2100 Bioanalyzer and agarose gel were used to check RNA quality, while a NanoDrop 2000 measured RNA concentration.

The chain couples TRBV3-1 to TRBJ2-3; TRBD2 might be the D gene, on 6 matching bases. The material sequenced was peripheral blood mononuclear cells (PBMCs), taken at new diagnosis, from a patient treated with antithyroid drugs. The receptor was isolated from a female donor with Graves disease. The nucleotides read TGTGCCAGCAGCCAGACCGGGGGTACGCAGTATTTT. This gives the protein CASSQTGGTQYF.